The rows below give T cell receptor beta chains drawn from one sample of a study of blood T cell repertoires in COVID-19. Here immunoSEQ multiplex PCR was the method, and the copy in TCRdb shows in-frame clones only, minus some. There are 68,000 or so clones in the sample; 85% to 90% occur only once, and 8.2% lies in the top ten. The sequenced sample consisted of peripheral blood. These receptors originate from a man in his fifties with active COVID-19. The CDR3 runs from the conserved cysteine through the conserved F or W. Each record gives: D gene, V gene, clone size, J gene, CDR3 DNA, CDR3 protein. A D gene is named only where the DNA matches it firmly. Clone size is given for some rows only: seen once, a few or many times, or a class if the clone is expanded.

-	TRBV4-1	once	TRBJ1-1	TGCGCCAGCAGCCTAAGTTTCCCCAGGGACACTGAAGCTTTCTTT	CASSLSFPRDTEAFF
-	TRBV4-3	-	TRBJ1-2	TGCGCCAGCAGCATCCGTAGACAGCTTAACTATGGCTACACCTTC	CASSIRRQLNYGYTF
-	TRBV19	-	TRBJ2-5	TGTGCCAGTAGTACCCGGACTTGGTCGGAGACCCAGTACTTC	CASSTRTWSETQYF
TRBD1	TRBV6-5	-	TRBJ2-5	TGTGCCAGCAGGGGACAGGAGACGACCCAGTACTTC	CASRGQETTQYF
TRBD2	TRBV19	-	TRBJ2-5	TGTGCCAGTAGCCTGACTAGCGCGCAAGAGACCCAGTACTTC	CASSLTSAQETQYF
-	TRBV7-8	-	TRBJ2-3	TGTGCCAGCAGCTACCTAAGCACAGATACGCAGTATTTT	CASSYLSTDTQYF
TRBD2	TRBV27	-	TRBJ2-3	TGTGCCAGCAGTTTGGGCCCCCCGACTAGCGGCACAGATACGCAGTATTTT	CASSLGPPTSGTDTQYF
TRBD1	TRBV5-8	-	TRBJ2-7	TGTGCCAGCAGCGCCCGGGACAGGGAATACGAGCAGTACTTC	CASSARDREYEQYF
-	TRBV3-1/TRBV3-2	-	TRBJ1-1	TGTGCCAGCAGCCAAGTCCCCGAGGGCACTGAAGCTTTCTTT	CASSQVPEGTEAFF
-	TRBV5-6	-	TRBJ2-5	TGTGCCAGCAGTCAAGACGGAGGGGAAGAGACCCAGTACTTC	CASSQDGGEETQYF
-	TRBV29-1	-	TRBJ2-3	TGCAGCGTTAGGGACTGGGGTGCAGATACGCAGTATTTT	CSVRDWGADTQYF
-	TRBV11-2	-	TRBJ1-2	TGTGCCAGCAGAACCTCGGGAGGGGGAAACTATGGCTACACCTTC	CASRTSGGGNYGYTF
-	TRBV5-1	-	TRBJ2-2	TGCGCCAGCAGCTTTGGGAGCACCGGGGAGCTGTTTTTT	CASSFGSTGELFF
-	TRBV4-3	-	TRBJ2-7	TGCGCCAGCAGCCAAGTGACAAGCTCCGAGCAGTACTTC	CASSQVTSSEQYF
-	TRBV7-6	-	TRBJ1-3	TGTGCCAGCAGCCTAGACTCCTCGGGAACTGGAAACACCATATATTTT	CASSLDSSGTGNTIYF
-	TRBV5-4	-	TRBJ2-5	TGTGCCAGCAGCTTGGCCTCTTGGAGGTCGGGAGAGACCCAGTACTTC	CASSLASWRSGETQYF
-	TRBV5-1	-	TRBJ1-5	TGCGCCAGCAGCTTGGAGGGGCTTAGCAATCAGCCCCAGCATTTT	CASSLEGLSNQPQHF
-	TRBV29-1	-	TRBJ2-3	TGCAGCGTTGAAGGGCAGGGGAGAGATACGCAGTATTTT	CSVEGQGRDTQYF
TRBD1	TRBV6-7	-	TRBJ1-5	TGTGCCAGCAGTTACTCATCGGGCAGGGGGAATCATCAGCCCCAGCATTTT	CASSYSSGRGNHQPQHF
-	TRBV29-1	-	TRBJ2-1	TGCAGCGTTGGAAGGAGGCAGGGGAATGAGCAGTTCTTC	CSVGRRQGNEQFF
-	TRBV4-3	once	TRBJ2-1	TGCGCCAGCAGCCAAGAGGGGGCGGGACAGCTAGGCAATGAGCAGTTCTTC	CASSQEGAGQLGNEQFF
TRBD2	TRBV6-2/TRBV6-3	-	TRBJ2-1	TGTGCCAGCAGCAAGCGGCTAGCGGGGGCCGGCTCCTACAATGAGCAGTTCTTC	CASSKRLAGAGSYNEQFF
TRBD2	TRBV10-3	-	TRBJ2-7	TGTGCCATCTCCGAGACTAGCGGGGGAAACTACGAGCAGTACTTC	CAISETSGGNYEQYF
-	TRBV4-1	-	TRBJ2-2	TGCGCCAGCAGCATCCGAGGGCGAACGAACACCGGGGAGCTGTTTTTT	CASSIRGRTNTGELFF
TRBD1	TRBV7-2	-	TRBJ2-3	TGTGCCAGCCGACTCGCAGGACAGGGGAGGGGGGCTACGCAGTATTTT	CASRLAGQGRGATQYF
-	TRBV29-1	-	TRBJ2-7	TGCAGCGGCGGAGGGCTCCACGAGCAGTACTTC	CSGGGLHEQYF
TRBD1	TRBV24-1	few	TRBJ1-5	TGTGCCACCAGTGAGGTACAGGGGTACGGGAATCAGCCCCAGCATTTT	CATSEVQGYGNQPQHF
TRBD1	TRBV27	-	TRBJ1-6	TGTGCCAGCAGTGGACAGGATCGTTCACCCCTCCACTTT	CASSGQDRSPLHF
TRBD2	TRBV7-3	-	TRBJ2-7	TGTGCCAGCAGCTTAGGCGGGGGTGTCTACGAGCAGTACTTC	CASSLGGGVYEQYF
-	TRBV9	-	TRBJ2-6	TGTGCCAGCAGCCCCCGGACTTTTACCTCTGGGGCCAACGTCCTGACTTTC	CASSPRTFTSGANVLTF
-	TRBV6-6	few	TRBJ1-1	TGTGCCAGCAGTAAAGGGGAGGGGGGCACTGAAGCTTTCTTT	CASSKGEGGTEAFF
-	TRBV7-9	-	TRBJ1-4	TGTGCCAGCAGCCCCACACCCGGACAGTCGAATGAAAAACTGTTTTTT	CASSPTPGQSNEKLFF
TRBD1	TRBV7-2	-	TRBJ2-3	TGTGCCAGCAGCACCGGACAGGGGAAGAGGTCAGATACGCAGTATTTT	CASSTGQGKRSDTQYF